The 17 T cell receptor beta chains listed next were all sequenced from one sample in a study of CD8+ T cells in alopecia areata. Extracted from the samples, RNA was reverse transcribed into cDNA to serve as the sequencing template. The repertoire was sequenced with immunoSEQ multiplex PCR; TCRdb's copy has only in-frame clones and lacks some. This table has 95,000 to 150,000 clones, 61% appearing once. Treatment in this sample: oral pan-JAK inhibitor, 5-10 mg twice daily. This specimen was CD4+ T cells sorted from blood, taken at week 4, from a patient treated with tofacitinib. The receptors here all came from a human donor with alopecia areata.

The chain links TRBV5-4 to TRBJ2-7, with D unclear. V was pared by 5 bases and J by 1 base, with 16 bases between. CDR1 SGHNT and CDR2 YYREEE come from the germline V gene (reference sequence). This CDR3 is 15 amino acids long. This CDR3 reads CASRLEPDGSYEQYF. The CDR3 DNA follows: TGTGCCAGCAGGCTGGAGCCGGACGGATCCTACGAGCAGTACTTC.

This clone was detected only a few times. The rearrangement links TRBV6-5 to TRBJ1-5; TRBD1 might be the D (5 bases). The germline V gene encodes CDR1 MNHEY and CDR2 SVGAGI. Trimming pared 0 bases from V and 6 bases from J, leaving 9 bases between. The CDR3 is 14 amino acids. CDR3 residues: CASSYSQGTQPQHF. For the CDR3, the DNA is TGTGCCAGCAGTTACTCGCAGGGTACTCAGCCCCAGCATTTT.

In its sample, this clone was seen a few times. This sequence joins TRBV29-1 and TRBJ1-1; no clear D gene. The ends were cut back, 5 bases at V and 5 bases at J, with 15 bases in the middle. This CDR3 is 13 amino acids long. Looked up from germline, CDR1 is SQVTM and CDR2 is ANQGSEA. CDR3 in DNA: TGCAGCGTTTCTGGGGTTCCGGAAACTGAAGCTTTCTTT. Amino acid sequence: CSVSGVPETEAFF.

V and J are TRBV10-3 and TRBJ2-1, with TRBD1 matching 11 bases. The CDR3 is 15 amino acids. Per germline, CDR1 ENHRY and CDR2 SYGVKD. The ends lost 3 bases at V and 6 bases at J; junction bases unmatched: 4. The CDR3 here is CAISDGQGAFNEQFF. For the CDR3, the DNA is TGTGCCATCAGTGACGGACAGGGGGCCTTCAATGAGCAGTTCTTC.

V gene TRBV30 combines with J gene TRBJ1-2; D is ambiguous. Looked up from germline, CDR1 is GTSNPN and CDR2 is SVGIG (reference sequence). This CDR3 region has 13 residues. V was shortened by 4 bases and J by 4 bases, with 13 bases between the two germline ends. CDR3 sequence reads: CAWNPGEFYGYTF. CDR3 DNA sequence: TGTGCCTGGAATCCCGGGGAATTCTATGGCTACACCTTC.

This chain joins TRBV7-8 and TRBJ1-3; D is uncertain. V was clipped by 1 base and J by 8 bases, with 3 bases between them. CDR3 length: 11 amino acids. The germline V gene encodes CDR1 SGHVS and CDR2 FQNEAQ. The CDR3 sequence: CASSLVDTIYF. The CDR3 DNA is TGTGCCAGCAGCTTAGTGGACACCATATATTTT.

This clone has just a few counts. The chain joins TRBV6-6 to TRBJ2-2; a weak D match, TRBD2 (6 bases). CDR3 length: 14 amino acids. V lost 7 bases, J lost 3 bases, and 12 bases lay in between. Germline assignment: CDR1 MNHNY and CDR2 SVGAGI (reference sequence). This CDR3 reads CASTRSGYTGELFF. CDR3 nucleotide sequence: TGTGCCAGCACCCGGAGCGGGTACACCGGGGAGCTGTTTTTT.

The chain recombines TRBV5-1 with TRBJ2-5; TRBD1 aligns across 12 bases. The trim removed 3 bases at V and 4 bases at J, leaving 1 base unmatched. This CDR3 has 14 amino acids. In germline, CDR1 is SGHRS, CDR2 YFSETQ. In nucleotides, the CDR3 is TGCGCCAGCAGCTGGGGACAGGGGGCAGAGACCCAGTACTTC. Amino acids: CASSWGQGAETQYF.

The genes are TRBV5-1 and TRBJ2-3, with D hard to call. This CDR3 contains 13 residues. Germline CDR1 is SGHRS and CDR2 is YFSETQ. V lost 4 bases, J lost 6 bases, and 12 bases lay in between. Here the CDR3 reads CASSRTSADTQYF. The CDR3 DNA follows: TGCGCCAGCAGCAGAACCTCGGCGGATACGCAGTATTTT.

V is TRBV9 and J is TRBJ1-1; tentatively, D is TRBD1 (5 bases). The CDR3 runs 15 residues. Trimming removed 0 bases at V and 0 bases at J, with 9 bases between. Germline values: CDR1 SGDLS, CDR2 YYNGEE. CDR3 DNA: TGTGCCAGCAGCGTAGAGGGGACCCTGAACACTGAAGCTTTCTTT. It is translated as CASSVEGTLNTEAFF.

The J gene is TRBJ2-5, the V gene TRBV7-2, with D perhaps matching TRBD1 (5 bases). CDR3 length: 13 amino acids. The germline CDR1 and CDR2 sequences are SGHTA and FQGNSA. Trimming took off 5 bases at V and 5 bases at J, with 12 bases between the two ends. The CDR3 spells CASSPRVMETQYF. CDR3 DNA sequence: TGTGCCAGCAGCCCCAGGGTTATGGAGACCCAGTACTTC.

V usage is TRBV30 and J usage is TRBJ2-7; TRBD1 matches 8 bases. Germline V gives CDR1 GTSNPN, CDR2 SVGIG (reference sequence). This CDR3 region has 15 residues. J lost 1 base, V lost 3 bases, and 8 bases had no gene match. CDR3 amino acids: CAWRTRQGQSYEQYF. CDR3 DNA: TGTGCCTGGAGAACCCGACAGGGGCAATCCTACGAGCAGTACTTC.

The chain recombines TRBV7-2 with TRBJ2-5; D could derive from TRBD1 or TRBD2 (7 bases each). Trimming pared 5 bases from V and 5 bases from J, leaving 12 bases between. This CDR3 has 13 residues. In germline, CDR1 is SGHTA, CDR2 FQGNSA. The CDR3 protein is CASSRQGGETQYF. The CDR3 nucleotides are TGTGCCAGCAGCCGACAGGGAGGGGAGACCCAGTACTTC.

Note on this clone: The same CDR3 is also encoded by other DNA sequences in this sample. The chain is built from TRBV9 and TRBJ1-1; D is unclear. The CDR3 loop spans 13 amino acids. CDR1 SGDLS and CDR2 YYNGEE come from the germline V gene. Trimming left V 0 bases short and J 2 bases short, with 5 bases between. CDR3 bases: TGTGCCAGCAGCGTAGCCGGTAACACTGAAGCTTTCTTT. Translated: CASSVAGNTEAFF.

This clone was seen a few times. The chain combines TRBV7-8 with TRBJ2-5, with 9 bases lining up with TRBD2. The CDR3 covers 18 residues. CDR1 is SGHVS, CDR2 FQNEAQ, per germline. V shed 5 bases, J shed 7 bases, and the junction held 20 bases outside the gene matches. The CDR3 protein is CASSPTRPGLAPLGTQYF. CDR3 nucleotide sequence: TGTGCCAGCAGCCCCACCCGCCCGGGACTAGCACCACTCGGGACCCAGTACTTC.

This clone has a single count. V is TRBV5-6 and J is TRBJ1-5, with D perhaps TRBD1 (5 bases). Germline assignment: CDR1 SGHDT and CDR2 YYEEEE. This CDR3 is 13 amino acids long. V was pared by 4 bases and J by 7 bases, with 12 bases between. The CDR3 here is CASSNTNRQPQHF. In nucleotides, the CDR3 is TGTGCCAGCAGCAATACTAACAGGCAGCCCCAGCATTTT.

This clone was counted only a few times. Other DNA sequences in this specimen translate into the identical CDR3. V usage is TRBV5-1 and J usage is TRBJ2-2; D unresolved. Trimming took 2 bases from V and 1 from J, leaving 6 bases between them. Looked up from germline, CDR1 is SGHRS and CDR2 is YFSETQ. This CDR3 is built from 14 residues. The CDR3 reads CASSLSGNTGELFF. The CDR3 DNA sequence: TGCGCCAGCAGCTTATCGGGGAACACCGGGGAGCTGTTTTTT.